What follows are 5 T cell receptor beta chains derived from one specimen sequenced in a study of CD8+ T cells in alopecia areata. Isolated RNA was reverse transcribed into cDNA used as the sequencing template. This table comes from immunoSEQ multiplex PCR, and its TCRdb copy is limited to in-frame clones, with some not included. The sample holds 100,000 to 140,000 clones; less than 90% are singletons and the top ten take 24%. Treatment specified: oral pan-JAK inhibitor, 5-10 mg twice daily. The sample consisted of CD8+ T cells sorted from blood, taken at week 24, from a patient treated with tofacitinib. These receptors were obtained from a human donor with alopecia areata.

The J gene is TRBJ1-2, the V gene TRBV7-9; 8 bases map to TRBD1. Per germline, CDR1 SEHNR and CDR2 FQNEAQ (reference sequence). The length of the CDR3 is 18 residues. Trimming took 0 bases from V and 8 from J; bases not matched to a gene: 17. The CDR3 loop is CASSLAGSPGQGGKGYTF. Written as DNA, the CDR3 is TGTGCCAGCAGCTTAGCCGGCTCTCCAGGACAGGGAGGGAAAGGCTACACCTTC.

The CDR3 DNA follows: TGTGCCAGCAGTGGCGGGGGTGAAGCTTTCTTT. This translates into CASSGGGEAFF. The chain uses TRBV2 and TRBJ1-1; D might be TRBD1 (5 bases). Trimming stripped 4 bases from V and 7 bases from J, with 7 bases between. This CDR3 is 11 amino acids long. The germline gives CDR1 SNHLY, CDR2 FYNNEI.

This chain's CDR3 is CASSQEWASDYSYEQYF. The DNA of the CDR3 is TGCGCCAGCAGCCAAGAATGGGCTAGCGACTACTCCTACGAGCAGTACTTC. The chain employs TRBV4-1 and TRBJ2-7, with TRBD2 as a possible D gene (6 bases). From germline, CDR1 is MGHRA and CDR2 YSYEKL. Trimming removed 0 bases at V and 0 bases at J, with 15 bases between. The CDR3 consists of 17 residues.

The chain recombines TRBV2 with TRBJ1-2; weak D call: TRBD1 (6 bases). In germline, CDR1 is SNHLY, CDR2 FYNNEI. CDR3 size: 13 residues. Trimming shortened V by 4 bases and J by 1 base, and 7 bases separated the two germline ends. CDR3 coding DNA: TGTGCCAGCAGTGCAGGGGTTAACTATGGCTACACCTTC. Amino acid sequence: CASSAGVNYGYTF.

The chain joins TRBV7-9 to TRBJ2-1; the D call may be TRBD1 or TRBD2 (5 bases each). The CDR3 is 14 amino acids. The ends were cut back, 8 bases at V and 9 bases at J, with 20 bases in the middle. The V gene's germline CDR1 is SEHNR and CDR2 FQNEAQ (reference sequence). This CDR3 reads CASSHSETRGEQFF. DNA for the CDR3: TGTGCCAGCTCACACAGCGAGACGAGGGGTGAGCAGTTCTTC.